This paragraph covers one TCR beta chain sequence. What it recognizes is unknown. This sample stems from a study of T cells expressing NK-cell markers. Study at large: The TCR beta repertoires were obtained from sorted CD3+CD56+NKG2C+, CD3+CD56+NKG2C- and CD3+CD56-NKG2C+ T cells. Out of eight donors sequenced, seven tested HCMV-seropositive and the remaining one seronegative.

CDR3 length: 16 amino acids. Findings and limits, study-wide: Uncertainty persisted over the HCMV specificity of expanded NKG2C+ T cell clones. More than 5 donors had dominant NKG2C+ clonotypes that comprised about 1.0-7.5% of their CD8+ T cells.

TCRdb reprocessed the 5' RACE reads and stores each CDR3 protein as one record, lacking DNA. This table holds approximately 150,000 distinct CDR3 sequences. This clonotype was sampled from a man aged 18 to 30 in good health. The chain recombines TRBV12-3 or TRBV12-4 with TRBJ2-7; there is no DNA to check the TCRdb D call of TRBD2. The sample consisted of blood T cells: a sorted CD56 or NKG2C T cell subset, CD4+ or CD8+ T cells, or bulk PBMC T cells (not recorded which). The CDR3 protein is CASSLVPSGSSYEQYF.